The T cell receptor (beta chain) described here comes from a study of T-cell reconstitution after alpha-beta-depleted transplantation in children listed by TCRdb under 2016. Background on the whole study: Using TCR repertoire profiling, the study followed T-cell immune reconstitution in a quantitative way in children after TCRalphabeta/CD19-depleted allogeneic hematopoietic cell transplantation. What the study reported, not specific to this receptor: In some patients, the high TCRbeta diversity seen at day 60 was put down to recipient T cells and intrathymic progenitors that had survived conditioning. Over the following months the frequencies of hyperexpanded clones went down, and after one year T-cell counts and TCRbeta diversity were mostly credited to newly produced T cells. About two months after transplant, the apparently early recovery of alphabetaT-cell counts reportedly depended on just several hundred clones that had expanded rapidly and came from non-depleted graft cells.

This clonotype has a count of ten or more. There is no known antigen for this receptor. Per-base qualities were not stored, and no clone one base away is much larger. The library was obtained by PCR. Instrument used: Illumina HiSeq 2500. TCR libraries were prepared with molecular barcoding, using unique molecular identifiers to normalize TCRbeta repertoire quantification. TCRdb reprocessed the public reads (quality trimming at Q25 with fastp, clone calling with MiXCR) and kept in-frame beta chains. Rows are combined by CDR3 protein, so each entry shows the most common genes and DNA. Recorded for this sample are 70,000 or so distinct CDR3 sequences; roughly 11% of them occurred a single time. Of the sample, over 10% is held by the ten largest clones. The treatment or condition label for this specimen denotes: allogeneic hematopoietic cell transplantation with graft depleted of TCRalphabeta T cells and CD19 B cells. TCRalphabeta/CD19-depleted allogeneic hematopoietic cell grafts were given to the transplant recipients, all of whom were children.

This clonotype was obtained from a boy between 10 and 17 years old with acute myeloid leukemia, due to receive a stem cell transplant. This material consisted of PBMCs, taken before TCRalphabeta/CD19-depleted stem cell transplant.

The DNA sequence is given as TGTGCCAGCAGCAAGGGGACGGGATTCGATCAGCCCCAGCATTTT. It translates as CASSKGTGFDQPQHF. The rearranged chain carries TRBV7-9 and TRBJ1-5, and TRBD1 may be the D gene, going by 5 matching bases. The CDR3 runs 15 residues from the cysteine to the phenylalanine. Solely the CDR3 DNA is kept, with 45 bases framed from the first base. Deletion took 5 bases off V and 5 bases off J, with a span of 16 bases between the germline ends. The germline V gene (reference sequence) supplies CDR1 SEHNR and CDR2 FQNEAQ. With all but the CDR3 taken from the reference TRBV7-9 and TRBJ1-5 genes, the full variable domain is: DTGVSQNPRHKITKRGQNVTFRCDPISEHNRLYWYRQTLGQGPEFLTYFQNEAQLEKSRLLSDRFSAERPKGSFSTLEIQRTEQGDSAMYLCASSKGTGFDQPQHFGDGTRLSIL.